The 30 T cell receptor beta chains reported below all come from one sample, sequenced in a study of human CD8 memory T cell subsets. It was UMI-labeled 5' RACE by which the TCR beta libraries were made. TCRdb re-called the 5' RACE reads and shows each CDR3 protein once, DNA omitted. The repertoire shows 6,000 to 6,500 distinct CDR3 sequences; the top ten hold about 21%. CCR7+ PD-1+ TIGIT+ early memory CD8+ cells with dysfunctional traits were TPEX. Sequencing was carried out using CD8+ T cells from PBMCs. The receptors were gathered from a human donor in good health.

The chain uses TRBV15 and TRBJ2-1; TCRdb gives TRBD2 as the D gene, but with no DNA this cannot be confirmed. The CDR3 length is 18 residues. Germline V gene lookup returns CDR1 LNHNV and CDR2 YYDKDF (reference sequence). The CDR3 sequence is CATSRDLGTSGRNNEQFF.

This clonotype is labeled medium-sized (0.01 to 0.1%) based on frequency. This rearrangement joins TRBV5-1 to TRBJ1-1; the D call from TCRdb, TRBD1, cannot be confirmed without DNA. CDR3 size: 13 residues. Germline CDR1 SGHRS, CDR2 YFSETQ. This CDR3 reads CASSLSTGYEAFF. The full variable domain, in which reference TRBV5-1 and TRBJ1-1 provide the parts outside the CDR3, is KAGVTQTPRYLIKTRGQQVTLSCSPISGHRSVSWYQQTPGQGLQFLFEYFSETQRNKGNFPGRFSGRQFSNSRSEMNVSTLELGDSALYLCASSLSTGYEAFFGQGTRLTVV.

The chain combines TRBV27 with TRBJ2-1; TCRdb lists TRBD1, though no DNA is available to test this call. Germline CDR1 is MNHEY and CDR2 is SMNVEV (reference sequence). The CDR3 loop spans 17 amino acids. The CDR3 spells CASSLGQTGFSIDEQFF.

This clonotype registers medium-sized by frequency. CDR3 protein: CSARDQASGPPTDTQYF. The chain is built from TRBV20-1 and TRBJ2-3; TCRdb selects TRBD2, and the lack of DNA leaves this call unchecked. The V gene's germline CDR1 is DFQATT and CDR2 SNEGSKA (reference sequence). The CDR3 extends over 17 amino acids.

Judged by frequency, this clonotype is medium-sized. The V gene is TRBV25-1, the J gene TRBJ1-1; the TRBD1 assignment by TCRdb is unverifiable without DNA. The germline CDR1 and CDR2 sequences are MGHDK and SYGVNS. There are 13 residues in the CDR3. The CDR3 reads CASTRGENTEAFF.

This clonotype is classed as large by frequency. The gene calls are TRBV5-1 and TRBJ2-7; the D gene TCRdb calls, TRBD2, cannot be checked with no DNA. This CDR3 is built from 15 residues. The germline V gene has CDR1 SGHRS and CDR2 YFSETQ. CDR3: CASSITPAGVQEQYF.

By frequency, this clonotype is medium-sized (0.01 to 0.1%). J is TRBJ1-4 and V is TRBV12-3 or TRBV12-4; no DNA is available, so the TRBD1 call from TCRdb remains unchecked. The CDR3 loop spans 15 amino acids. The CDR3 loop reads CASSSLGTVNEKLFF.

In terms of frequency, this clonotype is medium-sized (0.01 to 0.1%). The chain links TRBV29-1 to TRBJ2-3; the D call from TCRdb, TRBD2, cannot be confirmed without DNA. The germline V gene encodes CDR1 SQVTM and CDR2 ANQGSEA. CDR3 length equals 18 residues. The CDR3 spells CSVNIHPVAGENTDTQYF.

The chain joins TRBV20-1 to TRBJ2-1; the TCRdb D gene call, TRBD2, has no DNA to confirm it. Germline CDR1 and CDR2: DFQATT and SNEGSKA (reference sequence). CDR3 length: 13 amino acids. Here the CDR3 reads CSADLADDNEQFF.

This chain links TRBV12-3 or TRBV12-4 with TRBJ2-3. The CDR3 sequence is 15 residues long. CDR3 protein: CASSIYGEMTDTQYF.

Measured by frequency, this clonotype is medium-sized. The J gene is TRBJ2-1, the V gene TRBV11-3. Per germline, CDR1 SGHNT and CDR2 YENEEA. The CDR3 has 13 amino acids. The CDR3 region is CASSLWGWGEQFF.

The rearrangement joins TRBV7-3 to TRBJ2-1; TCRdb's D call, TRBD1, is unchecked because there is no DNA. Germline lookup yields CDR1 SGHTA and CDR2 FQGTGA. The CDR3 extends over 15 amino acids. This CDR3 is CASSPLASSYNEQFF. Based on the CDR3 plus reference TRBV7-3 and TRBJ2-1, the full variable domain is GAGVSQTPSNKVTEKGKYVELRCDPISGHTALYWYRQSLGQGPEFLIYFQGTGAADDSGLPNDRFFAVRPEGSVSTLKIQRTERGDSAVYLCASSPLASSYNEQFFGPGTRLTVL.

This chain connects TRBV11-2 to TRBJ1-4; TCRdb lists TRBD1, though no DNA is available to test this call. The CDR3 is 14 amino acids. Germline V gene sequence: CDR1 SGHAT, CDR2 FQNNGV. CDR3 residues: CASSPQGEREKLFF.

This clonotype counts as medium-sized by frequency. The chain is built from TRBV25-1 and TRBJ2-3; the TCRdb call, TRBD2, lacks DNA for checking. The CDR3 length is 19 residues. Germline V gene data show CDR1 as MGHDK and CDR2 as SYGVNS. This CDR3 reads CASSERPAGQREGRDTQYF.

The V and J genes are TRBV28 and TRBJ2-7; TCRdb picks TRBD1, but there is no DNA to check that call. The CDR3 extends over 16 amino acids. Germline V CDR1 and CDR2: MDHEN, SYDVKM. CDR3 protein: CASSSGEDSVNYEQYF.

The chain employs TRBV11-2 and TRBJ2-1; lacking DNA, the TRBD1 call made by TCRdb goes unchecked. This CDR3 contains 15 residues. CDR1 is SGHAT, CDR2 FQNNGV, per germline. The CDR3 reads CASSLGGTGYNEQFF.

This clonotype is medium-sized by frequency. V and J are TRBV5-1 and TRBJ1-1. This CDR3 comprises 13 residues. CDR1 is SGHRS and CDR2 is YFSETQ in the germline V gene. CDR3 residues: CASSDRMNTEAFF.

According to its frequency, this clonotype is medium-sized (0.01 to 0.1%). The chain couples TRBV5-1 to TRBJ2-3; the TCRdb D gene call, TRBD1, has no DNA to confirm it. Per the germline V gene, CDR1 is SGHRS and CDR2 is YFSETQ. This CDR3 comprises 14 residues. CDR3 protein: CASLSGTGADTQYF.

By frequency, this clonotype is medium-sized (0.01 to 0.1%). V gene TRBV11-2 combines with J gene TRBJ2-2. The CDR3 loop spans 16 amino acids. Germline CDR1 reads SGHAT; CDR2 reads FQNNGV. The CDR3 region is CASSSFLVPNTGELFF. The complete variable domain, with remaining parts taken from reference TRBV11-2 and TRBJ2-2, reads EAGVAQSPRYKIIEKRQSVAFWCNPISGHATLYWYQQILGQGPKLLIQFQNNGVVDDSQLPKDRFSAERLKGVDSTLKIQPAKLEDSAVYLCASSSFLVPNTGELFFGEGSRLTVL.

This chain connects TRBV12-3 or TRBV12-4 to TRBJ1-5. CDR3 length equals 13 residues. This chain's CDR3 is CASKGWADQPQHF.

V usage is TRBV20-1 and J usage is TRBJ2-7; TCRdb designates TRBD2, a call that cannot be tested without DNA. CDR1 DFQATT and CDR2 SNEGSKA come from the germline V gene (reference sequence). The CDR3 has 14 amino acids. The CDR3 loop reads CSAPPLREAYEQYF.

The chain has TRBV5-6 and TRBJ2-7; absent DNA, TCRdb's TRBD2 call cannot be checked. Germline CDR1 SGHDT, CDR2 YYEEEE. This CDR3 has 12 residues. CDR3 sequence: CASSFGTSEQYF.

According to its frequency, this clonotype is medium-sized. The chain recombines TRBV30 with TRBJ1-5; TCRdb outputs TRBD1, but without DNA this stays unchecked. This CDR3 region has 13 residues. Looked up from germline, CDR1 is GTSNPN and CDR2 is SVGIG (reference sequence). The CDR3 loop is CAWSSGAGQPQHF.

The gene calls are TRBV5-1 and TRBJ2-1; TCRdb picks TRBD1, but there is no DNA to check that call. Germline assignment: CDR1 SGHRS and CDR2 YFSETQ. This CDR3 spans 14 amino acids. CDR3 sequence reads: CASSAQGLYNEQFF. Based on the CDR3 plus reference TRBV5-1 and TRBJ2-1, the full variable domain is KAGVTQTPRYLIKTRGQQVTLSCSPISGHRSVSWYQQTPGQGLQFLFEYFSETQRNKGNFPGRFSGRQFSNSRSEMNVSTLELGDSALYLCASSAQGLYNEQFFGPGTRLTVL.

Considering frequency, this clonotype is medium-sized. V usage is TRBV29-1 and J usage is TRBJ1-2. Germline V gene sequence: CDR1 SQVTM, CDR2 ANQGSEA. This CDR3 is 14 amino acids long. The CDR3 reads CSVEDRRVQYGYTF.

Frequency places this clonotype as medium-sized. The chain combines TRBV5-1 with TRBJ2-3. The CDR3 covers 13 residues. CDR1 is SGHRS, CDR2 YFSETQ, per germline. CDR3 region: CASSLDFPDTQYF.

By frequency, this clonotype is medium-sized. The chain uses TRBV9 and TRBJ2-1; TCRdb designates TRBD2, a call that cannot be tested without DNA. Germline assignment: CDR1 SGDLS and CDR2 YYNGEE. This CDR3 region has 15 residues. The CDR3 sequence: CASSAGGREGSEQFF.

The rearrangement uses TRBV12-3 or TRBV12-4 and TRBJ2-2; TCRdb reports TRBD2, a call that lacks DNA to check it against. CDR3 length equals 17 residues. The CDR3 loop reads CASSEMTGTSGPGELFF.

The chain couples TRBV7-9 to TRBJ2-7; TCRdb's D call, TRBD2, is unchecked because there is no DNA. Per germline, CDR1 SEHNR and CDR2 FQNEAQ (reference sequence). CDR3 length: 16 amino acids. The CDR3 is CASSRVTSGSPYEQYF.

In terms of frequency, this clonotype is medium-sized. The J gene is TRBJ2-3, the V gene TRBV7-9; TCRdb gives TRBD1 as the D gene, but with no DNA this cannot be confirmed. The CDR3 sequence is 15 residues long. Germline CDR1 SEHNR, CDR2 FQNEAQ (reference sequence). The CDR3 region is CASSSTLVGRDTQYF. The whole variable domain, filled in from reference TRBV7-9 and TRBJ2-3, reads DTGVSQNPRHKITKRGQNVTFRCDPISEHNRLYWYRQTLGQGPEFLTYFQNEAQLEKSRLLSDRFSAERPKGSFSTLEIQRTEQGDSAMYLCASSSTLVGRDTQYFGPGTRLTVL.